Below, one T cell receptor (beta chain) is given with its context. Antigen unknown. This CDR3 has 16 residues. The germline V and J ends were trimmed by 1 base and 6 bases, with 18 bases remaining between them. CDR1 MNHEY and CDR2 SVGAGI come from the germline V gene. The record originates from a study of cytomegalovirus exposure and HLA in healthy donors. General study points: TCR beta chains numbering under 200 were designated cytomegalovirus-associated. An analysis that was carried out later associated 17,000 or so TCR beta sequences with HLA alleles at 0.05 false discovery rate. Reports state that TCR beta sequences accurately predicted most subjects' HLA-A and HLA-B alleles.

13 Jbeta primers and 60 Vbeta primers were used for the PCR. TCRdb's table, derived via immunoSEQ multiplex PCR, lists solely in-frame clones and lacks some. The sample carries about 160,000 clones, roughly 80% recorded once. The V gene is TRBV6-5, the J gene TRBJ1-1; D possibly corresponds to TRBD1 (6 bases). The specimen was PBMCs. The TCR originated in a man aged 35-49 years in good health and CMV-seronegative. CDR3 region: CASSYLTPGRGAEAFF. The CDR3 DNA reads as TGTGCCAGCAGTTACTTGACACCGGGCAGGGGCGCTGAAGCTTTCTTT.